Reported below is one T cell receptor beta chain. Its antigen is still unknown. Ahead of sequencing, the ViraFEST assay grew antigen-specific CD4+ T cells using viral peptide pools. Following culture for around 10 days, CD4+ T cells were isolated. The person had PCR-confirmed SARS-CoV-2 infection between March and December 2020. PBMC were cultured at approximately 2 million per well with approximately 9 IU/ml IL-2 and 9 to 10 ug/ml peptides. The authors exchanged half the medium for IL-2 medium on days 3 and 7. The data are from a study of vaccination effects on CD4 cells after COVID-19. Notes on the study in general: Both infection-induced and vaccine-induced clones contracted markedly at late post-vaccination timepoints.

Per the germline V gene, CDR1 is SNHLY and CDR2 is FYNNEI. The V end was cut by 7 bases, the J end by 0 bases, with 3 bases between. The CDR3 runs to 11 residues. This table comes from immunoSEQ multiplex PCR, and its TCRdb copy is limited to in-frame clones, with some not included. The table lists about 45,000 clones, 65% to 70% of them singletons, with roughly 30% in the top ten. Source: CD4+ T cells from PBMCs cultured with a peptide pool, taken before COVID-19 vaccination. This clonotype was sampled from a human donor who had a prior SARS-CoV-2 infection. The gene calls are TRBV2 and TRBJ2-5; D is unresolved. CDR3 sequence reads: CASKYQETQYF. DNA of the CDR3: TGTGCCAGCAAGTACCAAGAGACCCAGTACTTC.